This TCR beta chain is from a study of cytomegalovirus exposure and HLA in healthy donors. General study results and limits: Reportedly, diagnosis of cytomegalovirus status by the classifier showed high specificity and sensitivity. The study flagged some 170 TCR beta chains as cytomegalovirus-associated.

Germline V CDR1 and CDR2: SGHNT, YYREEE (reference sequence). The length of the CDR3 is 14 residues. With 4 bases removed from V and 1 base from J, the gap between germline ends came to 12 bases. 60 Vbeta and 13 Jbeta primers were used in PCR. Using immunoSEQ multiplex PCR, the repertoire was profiled, and TCRdb retains in-frame clones only, with some absent. The specimen's table records about 41,000 clones. Regarding this clone: Its antigen is as yet unknown.

The J gene is TRBJ2-7, the V gene TRBV5-4; D is perhaps TRBD2 (6 bases). Sequencing was performed on PBMCs. The sequence was obtained from a man aged 25 to 40 in good health and CMV-seronegative. CDR3 region: CASSPGTPSYEQYF. CDR3 nucleotide sequence: TGTGCCAGCAGCCCAGGGACTCCTTCCTACGAGCAGTACTTC.